The clone carrying this T cell receptor (beta chain) was counted a few times. A much larger clone differs by one base, so this may be a read error. This record comes from a study of regulatory T cells in long-lasting Graves disease. Study-wide context: Antithyroid drugs had been taken under 3 months by newly diagnosed Graves' patients.

In building TCR beta libraries, iRepertoire HTBI primers were used together with Arm-PCR of CDR3 regions. TCRdb used MiXCR to reprocess the multiplex PCR reads, holding one entry per CDR3 protein. The sample holds about 300,000 distinct CDR3 sequences, about 20% seen once. Regarding time point: newly diagnosed GD, antithyroid drugs for less than 3 months. Construction of the TCR library relied on RNA isolated from PBMCs. J was trimmed by 0 bases and V by 7 bases; bases with no gene match: 18. Looked up from germline, CDR1 is MNHEY and CDR2 is SVGEGT. The CDR3 is 19 amino acids. This sample comprised peripheral blood mononuclear cells (PBMCs), obtained at new diagnosis, from a patient treated with antithyroid drugs. The chain is built from TRBV6-2 or TRBV6-3 and TRBJ2-3, with 8 bases that match TRBD2. The clonotype was recovered from a female donor with Graves disease. CDR3 in amino acids: CASNIRTSGRGISTDTQYF. CDR3 in DNA: TGTGCCAGCAACATAAGAACTAGCGGCCGGGGTATAAGCACAGATACGCAGTATTTT.